The T cell receptor beta chain under discussion was sequenced for a study of shared clonotypes between healthy human individuals. Turning to the study itself: Researchers drew samples from a couple of women and a few men aged 18 to 49.

As to this clone: No antigen is known for it.

Assay: immunoSEQ multiplex PCR; the TCRdb copy retains only in-frame clones and omits some. The profile shows 1.5 million to 2.5 million clones, about 95% of them singletons. The naive CD8 fraction comprised CD45RO-negative cells positively selected for CCR7 and excluded terminally differentiated effector memory CD45RA+ cells. The study's findings and limits: Clonotype sharing among the donors was expected to vary with sequencing depth.

With 1 base removed from V and 5 bases from J, the gap between germline ends came to 14 bases. The CDR3 sequence is 15 residues long. Germline-derived CDR1 and CDR2 are MGHRA and YSYEKL. The V call is TRBV4-1, the J call TRBJ2-5; D possibly corresponds to TRBD2 (6 bases). The sequenced sample was naive CD8+ T cells sorted from blood. The receptor was isolated from a man younger than 35 in good health. CDR3 nucleotide sequence: TGCGCCAGCAGCCAAGGTCTGGAGGGCGGGGAGACCCAGTACTTC. Protein: CASSQGLEGGETQYF.